These T cell receptor beta chains were read from a single sample in a study of T cell changes during pregnancy in multiple sclerosis. TCRdb keeps only in-frame clones here, not all; method: immunoSEQ multiplex PCR. The sample consists of about 92,000 clones, 94% of them appearing once. The material sequenced was peripheral blood, taken in the third trimester of pregnancy. The receptors stem from a female donor with multiple sclerosis, enrolled in a pregnancy study. CDR3s include the opening cysteine and the closing phenylalanine or tryptophan. A D gene is named only where the DNA matches it firmly. A row's size may be missing; if present it is once, few, many or a size class.

v_call	cdr3_length	j_call	d_call	clone_size	cdr3_nt	cdr3_aa
TRBV5-1	13	TRBJ2-7	TRBD1	once	TGCGCCAGCAGCCGGACAGGCTCCTACGAGCAGTACTTC	CASSRTGSYEQYF
TRBV11-2	17	TRBJ2-7	NA	NA	TGTGCCAGCAGCTCCCAGCCTCCGGGACATCGGACCTACGAGCAGTACTTC	CASSSQPPGHRTYEQYF
TRBV5-6	16	TRBJ2-7	TRBD2	once	TGTGCCAGCAGCATGGCTCTAGCGGGAGATTCCTACGAGCAGTACTTC	CASSMALAGDSYEQYF
TRBV18	15	TRBJ1-2	TRBD1	NA	TGTGCCAGCTCACCGATGGGACAGGGGAACTATGGCTACACCTTC	CASSPMGQGNYGYTF
TRBV2	13	TRBJ2-2	NA	NA	TGTGCCAGCAGTGGACAGGTCACCGGGGAGCTGTTTTTT	CASSGQVTGELFF
TRBV14	13	TRBJ1-1	NA	NA	TGTGCCAGCAGCCAACTCAGGAACACTGAAGCTTTCTTT	CASSQLRNTEAFF
TRBV19	17	TRBJ2-1	TRBD2	NA	TGTGCCAGTAGTATAGGGTCGGTAGCGGGAGCGTGGAATGAGCAGTTCTTC	CASSIGSVAGAWNEQFF
TRBV6-6	16	TRBJ2-7	NA	NA	TGTGCCAGCAGTTCCATGGCCCGGTCGGCGGAGCTCGAGCAGTACTTC	CASSSMARSAELEQYF
TRBV5-1	16	TRBJ2-2	TRBD2	NA	TGCGCCAGCAATAAGCAGGAGCGGGAGATCGCCGGGGAGCTGTTTTTT	CASNKQEREIAGELFF
TRBV15	14	TRBJ2-3	NA	NA	TGTGCCACCAGCAGAGACAGGGCGGCAGATACGCAGTATTTT	CATSRDRAADTQYF
TRBV5-4	14	TRBJ2-7	TRBD2	NA	TGTGCCAGCAGCTCTGGTGGCGGGAGCCCCGAGCAGTACTTC	CASSSGGGSPEQYF
TRBV19	13	TRBJ2-5	NA	once	TGTGCCAGTAGTACCCGGGTAGCGGCGACCCAGTACTTC	CASSTRVAATQYF
TRBV7-2	16	TRBJ2-4	NA	NA	TGTGCCAGCAGCTTCAGGGACTCACAAGCCAAAAACATTCAGTACTTC	CASSFRDSQAKNIQYF
TRBV5-8	13	TRBJ1-4	TRBD1	NA	TGTGCCAGCAGCCGCCGGGACAGGGAAAAACTGTTTTTT	CASSRRDREKLFF
TRBV5-1	16	TRBJ2-3	TRBD1	NA	TGCGCCAGCAGCTCAGGACAGGGGGCGCTGGCAGATACGCAGTATTTT	CASSSGQGALADTQYF
TRBV13	15	TRBJ1-2	NA	NA	TGTGCCAGCAGCTTAGGGACAGGCCCCTTCTATGGCTACACCTTC	CASSLGTGPFYGYTF
TRBV9	16	TRBJ2-1	TRBD2	NA	TGTGCCAGCAGCCAAACTCCGGGACTATCCCCGGATGAGCAGTTCTTC	CASSQTPGLSPDEQFF
TRBV28	12	TRBJ1-1	NA	NA	TGTGCCAGCATTAGTGTGAATTCTGAAGCTTTCTTT	CASISVNSEAFF
TRBV28	16	TRBJ2-5	TRBD1	NA	TGTGCCAGCAGTTTCTCCGGGGACAGGGACCAAGAGACCCAGTACTTC	CASSFSGDRDQETQYF
TRBV4-2	18	TRBJ2-1	TRBD1	NA	TGTGCCAGCAGCCAAGATGGGACAGGGGACTTCTTCTACAATGAGCAGTTCTTC	CASSQDGTGDFFYNEQFF
TRBV14	14	TRBJ1-1	NA	few	TGTGCCAGCAGCCAAGATTTGGGCTACACTGAAGCTTTCTTT	CASSQDLGYTEAFF
TRBV7-9	16	TRBJ2-6	TRBD2	NA	TGTGCCAGCAGCCCGGGACTAGCAGCTGGGGCCAACGTCCTGACTTTC	CASSPGLAAGANVLTF
TRBV27	17	TRBJ2-7	NA	NA	TGTGCCAGCAGTAGAGGCAGGGAAGGGACAAGCCGCTACGAGCAGTACTTC	CASSRGREGTSRYEQYF
TRBV30	14	TRBJ1-1	NA	NA	TGTGCCTGGAGTGTAGGGTGGGGGCGCACTGAAGCTTTCTTT	CAWSVGWGRTEAFF
TRBV30	11	TRBJ1-1	NA	NA	TGTGCCTGGAGCATCGGGGGGGAAGCTTTCTTT	CAWSIGGEAFF
TRBV5-6	14	TRBJ2-1	NA	NA	TGTGCCAGCAGCGGCGGGGTGACCTACAATGAGCAGTTCTTC	CASSGGVTYNEQFF
TRBV27	13	TRBJ2-7	TRBD1	NA	TGTGCCAGCACCGGGACAGGGTTAGGCGAGCAGTACTTC	CASTGTGLGEQYF
TRBV5-4	16	TRBJ2-1	TRBD1	NA	TGTGCCAGCAGCTTCCCTAAACAGGGGGTGTACAATGAGCAGTTCTTC	CASSFPKQGVYNEQFF
TRBV7-9	17	TRBJ1-4	NA	few	TGTGCCAGCAGCTTACTGAAGACGGGACACACTAATGAAAAACTGTTTTTT	CASSLLKTGHTNEKLFF
TRBV15	16	TRBJ2-7	TRBD2	few	TGTGCCACCAGCAACCCAGCGGGACTAGCGGGAGGACTTAAGTACTTC	CATSNPAGLAGGLKYF
TRBV29-1	13	TRBJ2-7	TRBD1	NA	TGCAGCGTTCCCGGGCAGGGGGCTGGCGAGCAGTACTTC	CSVPGQGAGEQYF
TRBV6-5	15	TRBJ2-5	NA	NA	TGTGCCAGCAGTTACTCTCTAGGGGTGGGAGAGACCCAGTACTTC	CASSYSLGVGETQYF
TRBV27	13	TRBJ2-7	NA	NA	TGTGCCAGCGCCGACGGGTTCTCCTACGAGCAGTACTTC	CASADGFSYEQYF
TRBV4-2	15	TRBJ1-4	TRBD1	NA	TGTGCCAGCAGCCAAGCCAGGGGGCGGGATGAAAAACTGTTTTTT	CASSQARGRDEKLFF
TRBV2	14	TRBJ2-7	NA	NA	TGTGCCAGCAGTGAAAACTCCGTGAGCTACGAGCAGTACTTC	CASSENSVSYEQYF
TRBV23-1	13	TRBJ2-7	NA	NA	TGCGCCAGCAGTCCACGACAAGAAGGCGAGCAGTACTTC	CASSPRQEGEQYF
TRBV28	15	TRBJ1-4	NA	NA	TGTGCCAGCAGCGTCATATCGCCAGCTAATGAAAAACTGTTTTTT	CASSVISPANEKLFF
TRBV6-5	15	TRBJ2-1	TRBD2	NA	TGTGCCAGCACTATACGCGCTAGCGGTCCGGCGGAGCAGTTCTTC	CASTIRASGPAEQFF
TRBV7-2	14	TRBJ1-4	TRBD1	NA	TGTGCCAGCAGCCCGGGACAGGGGAGGGAAAAACTGTTTTTT	CASSPGQGREKLFF
TRBV19	14	TRBJ1-5	NA	NA	TGTGCCAGTGCCCCGGCAGGGCCCCCTCAGCCCCAGCATTTT	CASAPAGPPQPQHF
TRBV27	17	TRBJ2-3	TRBD1	NA	TGTGCCAGCAAGAGGGGTCTCGGGACAGGGGGGACAGATACGCAGTATTTT	CASKRGLGTGGTDTQYF
TRBV2	13	TRBJ1-1	NA	NA	TGTGCCAGCTTCCCTGACATGAACACTGAAGCTTTCTTT	CASFPDMNTEAFF
TRBV25-1	18	TRBJ1-3	TRBD1	NA	TGTGCCAGCAGTGAATACGGTGTCGGACAGGGGTCAGGAAACACCATATATTTT	CASSEYGVGQGSGNTIYF
TRBV6-6	14	TRBJ1-1	NA	NA	TGTGCCAGCAGCCCTGGACAGCTGAACACTGAAGCTTTCTTT	CASSPGQLNTEAFF
TRBV6-1	13	TRBJ2-7	NA	once	TGTGCCAGCAGTGAAGAGGGGTGGGACGAGCAGTACTTC	CASSEEGWDEQYF
TRBV6-6	15	TRBJ1-4	TRBD1	NA	TGTGCCAGCATCAAGGACAGGGGGACTAATGAAAAACTGTTTTTT	CASIKDRGTNEKLFF
TRBV10-3	14	TRBJ2-3	TRBD1	NA	TGTGCCATCAGTGATTCCCGACAGGGGGCGCAGGGGTATTTT	CAISDSRQGAQGYF
TRBV6-6	13	TRBJ1-1	NA	NA	TGTGCCAGCAGCACCCAGAGGCGACTAGAAGCTTTCTTT	CASSTQRRLEAFF
TRBV27	15	TRBJ2-1	TRBD1	NA	TGTGCCAGTACTTCCCGGGACAGGGTGTACAATGAGCAGTTCTTC	CASTSRDRVYNEQFF
TRBV29-1	14	TRBJ2-1	TRBD2	NA	TGCAGCGTTGGGTCGGGACTAGCGGGAGCTGAGCAGTTCTTC	CSVGSGLAGAEQFF
TRBV28	16	TRBJ2-7	TRBD2	once	TGTGCCAGCAGTTATCTTCCGGGACTAGCGGAATACGAGCAGTACTTC	CASSYLPGLAEYEQYF
TRBV7-6	15	TRBJ2-3	TRBD2	NA	TGTGCCAGCAGCTTGACCGGGACTAGCCCTAATACGCAGTATTTT	CASSLTGTSPNTQYF
TRBV7-2	12	TRBJ2-7	TRBD2	NA	TGTGCCAGCAGCTTGAGGACTAGCAAGCAGTACTTC	CASSLRTSKQYF
TRBV19	15	TRBJ2-2	NA	NA	TGTGCCAGTAGTATAGGTGAGCCACCGGGTGGGGAGCTGTTTTTT	CASSIGEPPGGELFF